One sample yielded the 7 T cell receptor beta chains listed below, sequenced in a study of shared clonotypes between healthy human individuals. Assay used: immunoSEQ multiplex PCR; TCRdb lists only in-frame clones, some missing. The table includes 520,000 or so clones, 79% detected once. Sequenced sample: PBMCs. The source is a middle-aged woman in good health. Some clones in this sample may be carry-over from other donors' samples.

This clone appeared a single time. The chain uses TRBV5-4 and TRBJ1-2; D remains ambiguous. The CDR3 has 15 residues. CDR1 is SGHNT, CDR2 YYREEE, per germline (reference sequence). V was shortened by 0 bases and J by 7 bases, with 16 bases between the two germline ends. CDR3 loop: CASSLDSGVSGGYTF. CDR3 coding DNA: TGTGCCAGCAGCTTGGACAGCGGGGTCTCGGGTGGCTACACCTTC.

The chain employs TRBV28 and TRBJ2-7, with 8 bases fitting TRBD2. Trimming took 5 bases from V and 3 from J; bases not matched to a gene: 9. Germline-derived CDR1 and CDR2 are MDHEN and SYDVKM. The CDR3 runs to 15 residues. The DNA for the CDR3 is TGTGCCAGCAGTCTCCTCCCCGGGAGGGGCTACGAGCAGTACTTC. It codes for CASSLLPGRGYEQYF.

J is TRBJ2-2 and V is TRBV5-1; 9 nucleotides align to TRBD2. CDR1 is SGHRS, CDR2 YFSETQ, per germline. Trimming took 0 bases from V and 6 from J; bases not matched to a gene: 3. The CDR3 covers 15 residues. The CDR3 DNA follows: TGCGCCAGCAGCTTGGGGACTAGCGAGGCCGGGGAGCTGTTTTTT. It specifies CASSLGTSEAGELFF.

The V gene is TRBV10-3, the J gene TRBJ1-4; 9 positions match TRBD1. The CDR3 runs to 13 residues. The trim removed 3 bases at V and 8 bases at J, leaving 1 base unmatched. The germline CDR1 and CDR2 sequences are ENHRY and SYGVKD. The CDR3 DNA is TGTGCCATCAGTGACGGGACAGGGGAAAAACTGTTTTTT. It yields the protein CAISDGTGEKLFF.

The V call is TRBV28, the J call TRBJ1-2; 8 bases line up with TRBD1. The CDR3 extends over 15 amino acids. V shed 5 bases, J shed 5 bases, and the junction held 10 bases outside the gene matches. Per germline, CDR1 MDHEN and CDR2 SYDVKM. Here the CDR3 DNA reads TGTGCCAGCAGTACGTCATCAGGGGGCTTTTATGGCTACACCTTC. Its protein is CASSTSSGGFYGYTF.

This chain joins TRBV6-5 and TRBJ1-1; 9 nucleotides line up with TRBD1. The germline V gene has CDR1 MNHEY and CDR2 SVGAGI. V shed 0 bases and J 3 bases; nucleotides not matched to a gene: 5. CDR3 length equals 16 residues. The CDR3 sequence: CASSYSRTGGYTEAFF. The CDR3 DNA reads TGTGCCAGCAGTTACTCCAGAACAGGGGGCTACACTGAAGCTTTCTTT.

V usage is TRBV6-1 and J usage is TRBJ2-3; TRBD2 matches 13 bases. Trimming took 1 base from V and 1 from J; bases not matched to a gene: 5. Germline V gene lookup returns CDR1 MNHNS and CDR2 SASEGT. This CDR3 is 18 amino acids long. The CDR3 DNA follows: TGTGCCAGCAGTGAAGGGACTAGCGGGAGTTGGGGCACAGATACGCAGTATTTT. The encoded protein is CASSEGTSGSWGTDTQYF.